This section outlines one T cell receptor (beta chain) sequence together with its context. The record originates from a study of shared T cell receptors in the human thymus. Trimming at V came to 4 bases and at J to 1 base, leaving 5 bases not matched to a gene. Germline V gives CDR1 SGDLS, CDR2 YYNGEE. The CDR3 extends over 16 amino acids. Repertoires were generated with immunoSEQ multiplex PCR, while TCRdb's copy carries only in-frame clones and drops some. The sample consists of 640,000 or so clones, 70% to 90% of them appearing once. These same records also appear under a second study, on human thymus T cells.

The V call is TRBV9, the J call TRBJ2-5, with 12 bases aligning to TRBD1. The sample was thymocytes. This TCR was recovered from a boy younger than two with a congenital heart defect. CDR3 region: CASSPWDRGPQETQYF. Written as DNA, the CDR3 is TGTGCCAGCAGCCCATGGGACAGGGGGCCCCAAGAGACCCAGTACTTC.